This T cell receptor beta chain was captured in a study of T-cell reconstitution after alpha-beta-depleted transplantation in children. Study outcomes and limitations: Elevated TCRbeta diversity at day 60 was traced, in some patients, to surviving recipient T cells and thymic progenitors. T-cell counts and diversity at one year following transplant were attributed mainly to newly produced T cells.

There are many counts of this clonotype. What it binds is unknown. Unique molecular identifiers featured in how the TCRbeta library was prepared. A single record per CDR3 protein comes from TCRdb applying MiXCR to the PCR reads. The sample holds roughly 500,000 distinct CDR3 sequences; approximately 10% are singletons and the top ten take around 2%. V lost 4 bases and J lost 2, with 12 bases in between. CDR3 length: 14 residues. The V gene's germline CDR1 is LGHDT and CDR2 YNNKEL (reference sequence). The origin of this receptor is a child between 2 and 9 years old with inherited bone marrow failure, due to receive a stem cell transplant. The specimen was PBMCs, collected before TCRalphabeta/CD19-depleted stem cell transplant. This rearrangement joins TRBV3-1 to TRBJ2-7; either TRBD1 or TRBD2 may fit D (5 bases each). The CDR3 DNA follows: TGTGCCAGCAGCCGCCGGGACGGAGCCTACGAGCAGTACTTC. It is translated as CASSRRDGAYEQYF.